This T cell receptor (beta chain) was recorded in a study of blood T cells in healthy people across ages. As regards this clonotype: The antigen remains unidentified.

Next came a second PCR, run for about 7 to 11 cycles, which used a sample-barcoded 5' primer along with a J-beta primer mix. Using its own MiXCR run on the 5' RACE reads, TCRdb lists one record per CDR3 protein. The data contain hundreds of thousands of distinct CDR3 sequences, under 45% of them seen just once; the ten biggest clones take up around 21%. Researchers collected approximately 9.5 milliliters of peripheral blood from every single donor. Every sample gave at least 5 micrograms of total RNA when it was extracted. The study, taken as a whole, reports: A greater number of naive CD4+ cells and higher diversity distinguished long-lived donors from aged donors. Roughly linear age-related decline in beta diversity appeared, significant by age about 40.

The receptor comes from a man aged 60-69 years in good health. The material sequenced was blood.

CDR3 nucleotide sequence: TGTGCCAGCAGGCCAGCGGGCCCCCAAGAGACCCAGTTCTTC. The encoded protein is CASRPAGPQETQFF. The J gene is TRBJ2-1, the V gene TRBV6-2 or TRBV6-3, with a tentative D call TRBD2 (6 bases). The germline V gene has CDR1 MNHEY and CDR2 SVGEGT. The V end lost 6 bases, the J end lost 13 bases, and 22 bases lay between the germline ends. The CDR3 is made up of 14 amino acids.